The 25 T cell receptor beta chains below all came from one sample that was sequenced in a study of T cell repertoires in cytomegalovirus infection (dated by TCRdb to 2018 to 2020). Sequencing used an Illumina HiSeq 1500. The public sequencing data were trimmed at Q25 with fastp and processed into clonotypes with MiXCR by TCRdb, which kept only in-frame beta chains. Each entry merges the rows of one CDR3 protein and shows their most common DNA and genes. Here the sample has some 400,000 distinct CDR3 sequences; roughly 18% occur a single time. Of the sample, under 9% falls within the top ten clones. The sample taken for sequencing was PBMCs. These receptor sequences come from a human donor in good health (CMV status not recorded). Some clones in this sample may be carry-over from other donors' samples.

Turning to this clonotype: This may stem from a read error, because a much larger clone lies one nucleotide away. The chain couples TRBV27 to TRBJ2-3; the D is unclear. Germline V gives CDR1 MNHEY, CDR2 SMNVEV (reference sequence). This CDR3 is 13 amino acids long. V lost 6 bases, J lost 0 bases, and 7 bases lay in between. The CDR3: CASRKTSTDTQYF. The CDR3 DNA sequence: TGTGCCAGCAGAAAAACTAGCACAGATACGCAGTATTTT.

This clonotype was seen a few times. The rearrangement joins TRBV7-6 to TRBJ2-1, with 7 bases fitting TRBD1. V gave up 2 bases and J gave up 1 base; unmatched junction bases: 11. This CDR3 has 18 amino acids. Looked up from germline, CDR1 is SGHVS and CDR2 is FNYEAQ. In nucleotides, the CDR3 is TGTGCCAGCAGCTTAAAGAGGCCCGGGACAGTATCCTACAATGAGCAGTTCTTC. Encoded protein: CASSLKRPGTVSYNEQFF.

This clonotype occurred many times. Written as DNA, the CDR3 is TGTGCCAGCAGCCAAGACGAGGGAAGCACAGATACGCAGTATTTT. The encoded protein is CASSQDEGSTDTQYF. The V gene is TRBV4-2, the J gene TRBJ2-3; a possible D gene is TRBD2 (5 bases). Germline V gives CDR1 LGHNA, CDR2 YNFKEQ. The CDR3 runs 15 residues. With 0 bases removed from V and 0 bases from J, the gap between germline ends came to 7 bases.

The rearrangement joins TRBV4-1 to TRBJ2-7; D may match TRBD1 or TRBD2 (5 bases each). The CDR3 consists of 18 residues. Germline V gene data show CDR1 as MGHRA and CDR2 as YSYEKL. Trimming left V 1 base short and J 0 bases short, with 19 bases between. The CDR3 coding sequence is TGCGCCAGCAGCCAAGTATTTCCTCTGGGGACGAGCTCCTACGAGCAGTACTTC. Protein sequence: CASSQVFPLGTSSYEQYF.

The chain uses TRBV10-3 and TRBJ2-5, with D uncertain. Germline loops: CDR1 ENHRY, CDR2 SYGVKD. Between the trimmed V and J ends, which lost 3 bases and 3 bases, there was a span of 11 bases. The CDR3 is 14 residues long. CDR3 bases: TGTGCCATCAGTGAAGTGGTAACAGAAGAGACCCAGTACTTC. Its protein is CAISEVVTEETQYF.

V is TRBV3-1 and J is TRBJ1-2; weak D call: TRBD1 (6 bases). Per the germline V gene, CDR1 is LGHDT and CDR2 is YNNKEL (reference sequence). The CDR3 contains 16 residues. Trimming took off 6 bases at V and 6 bases at J, with 23 bases between the two ends. CDR3 sequence reads: CASSTSTRWGQHGYTF. In DNA, the CDR3 is TGTGCCAGCAGTACATCCACCCGTTGGGGGCAACATGGCTACACCTTC.

This clonotype was seen many times. This chain uses TRBV7-9 with TRBJ1-5, with D maybe TRBD1 (6 bases). The CDR3 runs 15 residues. Trimming removed 4 bases from V and 4 bases from J, with 14 bases in between. CDR1 SEHNR and CDR2 FQNEAQ come from the germline V gene (reference sequence). The CDR3 DNA reads TGTGCCAGCAGCTCCGCGGGACACCTAAATCAGCCCCAGCATTTT. This sequence encodes CASSSAGHLNQPQHF.

This clonotype came up many times. The chain joins TRBV12-3 or TRBV12-4 to TRBJ1-5; no clear D gene. Trimming shortened V by 3 bases and J by 3 bases, and 6 bases separated the two germline ends. This CDR3 is built from 13 residues. This CDR3 reads CASSLYYNQPQHF. Here the CDR3 DNA reads TGTGCCAGCAGTTTGTACTACAATCAGCCCCAGCATTTT.

CDR3 bases: TGTGCCAGTAGTATCATAGGGAGGAACATTCAGTACTTC. This encodes CASSIIGRNIQYF. The chain links TRBV19 to TRBJ2-4, with a possible D match to TRBD2 (6 bases). Germline CDR1 and CDR2: LNHDA and SQIVND (reference sequence). Deletions cut 3 bases from V and 7 bases from J, with 10 bases between. The CDR3 covers 13 residues.

J is TRBJ2-5 and V is TRBV6-5; TRBD2 matches 9 bases. The ends lost 4 bases at V and 5 bases at J; junction bases unmatched: 8. Germline V CDR1 and CDR2: MNHEY, SVGAGI. This CDR3 has 15 residues. CDR3 residues: CASSSPGLARETQYF. As DNA, the CDR3 is TGTGCCAGCAGTTCACCTGGACTAGCGAGGGAGACCCAGTACTTC.

The chain has TRBV28 and TRBJ2-2; D is ambiguous. CDR1 is MDHEN, CDR2 SYDVKM, per germline. This CDR3 is built from 13 residues. The V end lost 7 bases, the J end lost 7 bases, and 13 bases lay between the germline ends. The CDR3 DNA reads as TGTGCCAGCACAAGCGTCGCAGGCGGGGAGCTGTTTTTT. It yields the protein CASTSVAGGELFF.

The V gene is TRBV19, the J gene TRBJ2-3; D gene uncertain. CDR1 is LNHDA, CDR2 SQIVND, per germline (reference sequence). There are 13 residues in the CDR3. The V and J ends lost 6 bases and 2 bases respectively, with 9 bases between them. The CDR3 DNA is TGTGCCAGTAGCACCGAGGACACAGATACGCAGTATTTT. It is translated as CASSTEDTDTQYF.

This sequence joins TRBV12-3 or TRBV12-4 and TRBJ2-1; D may be TRBD2 (5 bases). The CDR3 is made up of 14 amino acids. The V gene lost 7 bases and the J gene lost 3 bases, with 13 bases spanning the gap. Here the CDR3 DNA reads TGTGCCAGCACTAGCCGTGAGTACTACAATGAGCAGTTCTTC. Its protein is CASTSREYYNEQFF.

This clonotype was counted only a few times. J is TRBJ2-3 and V is TRBV18; TRBD2 aligns across 13 bases. CDR1 and CDR2 (germline): KGHSH, LQKENI. The CDR3 loop spans 16 amino acids. The trim removed 5 bases at V and 2 bases at J, leaving 4 bases unmatched. The CDR3 loop reads CASSSGTSGITDTQYF. DNA of the CDR3: TGTGCCAGCTCATCCGGGACTAGCGGGATCACAGATACGCAGTATTTT.

This clonotype turned up a few times. V gene TRBV4-3 combines with J gene TRBJ2-4; perhaps TRBD2 as D (6 bases). This CDR3 has 16 amino acids. Germline V lookup: CDR1 LGHNA, CDR2 YSLEER. V lost 4 bases to trimming and J lost 0 bases, with 13 bases between them. In DNA, the CDR3 is TGCGCCAGCAGCCTGGAGGGAGGCGGAGCCAAAAACATTCAGTACTTC. Translated: CASSLEGGGAKNIQYF.

This clonotype was observed a handful of times. V and J are TRBV14 and TRBJ2-1; D gene unclear. The CDR3 length is 15 residues. In germline, CDR1 is SGHDN, CDR2 FVKESK. Trimming pared 4 bases from V and 6 bases from J, leaving 16 bases between. CDR3 amino acids: CASSLEVYPGNEQFF. The CDR3 nucleotides read TGTGCCAGCAGCCTCGAAGTTTATCCGGGCAATGAGCAGTTCTTC.

The CDR3 DNA reads as TGTGCCAGCAGTCAGGACGCAGATACGCAGTATTTT. Protein: CASSQDADTQYF. The chain combines TRBV2 with TRBJ2-3; no clear D. Per the germline V gene, CDR1 is SNHLY and CDR2 is FYNNEI. The CDR3 extends over 12 amino acids. The V end was cut by 5 bases, the J end by 4 bases, with 7 bases between.

This clonotype was seen ten or more times. V usage is TRBV7-2 and J usage is TRBJ2-7; D perhaps matches TRBD1 (5 bases). Germline assignment: CDR1 SGHTA and CDR2 FQGNSA. V was shortened by 1 base and J by 6 bases, with 10 bases between the two germline ends. The length of the CDR3 is 13 residues. The CDR3 here is CASSLVGASEQYF. CDR3 nucleotides: TGTGCCAGCAGCTTAGTAGGGGCGAGCGAGCAGTACTTC.

The genes are TRBV2 and TRBJ1-5, with D tentatively TRBD1 (5 bases). The CDR3 spans 14 residues. Trimming pared 4 bases from V and 3 bases from J, leaving 10 bases between. Germline V gene data show CDR1 as SNHLY and CDR2 as FYNNEI. The CDR3 loop reads CASSGSGFNQPQHF. As DNA, the CDR3 is TGTGCCAGCAGTGGTTCAGGGTTCAATCAGCCCCAGCATTTT.

The chain links TRBV4-2 to TRBJ2-3, with 8 positions matching TRBD2. The CDR3 is 17 residues long. V shed 3 bases, J shed 3 bases, and the junction held 11 bases outside the gene matches. Germline lookup yields CDR1 LGHNA and CDR2 YNFKEQ. As DNA, the CDR3 is TGTGCCAGCAGCCACCCCGGGGGGGGCCTGAGAACAGATACGCAGTATTTT. Protein sequence: CASSHPGGGLRTDTQYF.

In its sample, this clonotype was seen a few times. The CDR3 nucleotides read TGTGCCAGCATGCAGGGGGGAACTCGGGATCCCCAGCATTTT. This translates into CASMQGGTRDPQHF. This chain connects TRBV2 to TRBJ1-5, with 7 bases fitting TRBD1. The CDR3 is made up of 14 amino acids. After removal of 7 bases from V and 10 bases from J, the junction contained 13 bases not matched to a gene. Germline CDR1 SNHLY, CDR2 FYNNEI. The full variable domain, with the rest looked up from reference TRBV2 and TRBJ1-5, is EPEVTQTPSHQVTQMGQEVILRCVPISNHLYFYWYRQILGQKVEFLVSFYNNEISEKSEIFDDQFSVERPDGSNFTLKIRSTKLEDSAMYFCASMQGGTRDPQHFGDGTRLSIL.

The chain has TRBV2 and TRBJ1-3; perhaps TRBD1 as D (5 bases). CDR3 size: 12 residues. Germline V gene lookup returns CDR1 SNHLY and CDR2 FYNNEI. Trimming removed 8 bases at V and 8 bases at J, with 13 bases between. CDR3 nucleotides: TGTGCCAGCGTTGACCGAGGGGACACCATATATTTT. It translates to CASVDRGDTIYF. Full variable domain (outside the CDR3, taken from reference TRBV2 and TRBJ1-3): EPEVTQTPSHQVTQMGQEVILRCVPISNHLYFYWYRQILGQKVEFLVSFYNNEISEKSEIFDDQFSVERPDGSNFTLKIRSTKLEDSAMYFCASVDRGDTIYFGEGSWLTVV.

The V and J genes are TRBV4-3 and TRBJ2-3, with D uncertain. The CDR3 runs to 14 residues. Per germline, CDR1 LGHNA and CDR2 YSLEER. V was pared by 0 bases and J by 4 bases, with 8 bases between. The CDR3 loop reads CASSQDRQADTQYF. The CDR3 DNA reads as TGCGCCAGCAGCCAAGACAGGCAGGCAGATACGCAGTATTTT.

This clonotype was counted a few times. J is TRBJ1-5 and V is TRBV12-3 or TRBV12-4; D ambiguous. This CDR3 is 14 amino acids long. V lost 0 bases to trimming and J lost 5 bases, with 8 bases between them. The CDR3, as DNA: TGTGCCAGCAGTTTAGCAGGGAAGGATCAGCCCCAGCATTTT. This gives the protein CASSLAGKDQPQHF.

This clonotype was seen ten or more times. The chain is built from TRBV19 and TRBJ1-5; D perhaps matches TRBD1 (6 bases). The CDR3 is 14 amino acids. CDR1 LNHDA and CDR2 SQIVND come from the germline V gene (reference sequence). V was cut by 4 bases and J by 1 base, with 8 bases left in between. CDR3 sequence (DNA): TGTGCCAGTAGTACGGGGGCAAGCAATCAGCCCCAGCATTTT. Translating it yields CASSTGASNQPQHF. Based on the CDR3 plus reference TRBV19 and TRBJ1-5, the full variable domain is DGGITQSPKYLFRKEGQNVTLSCEQNLNHDAMYWYRQDPGQGLRLIYYSQIVNDFQKGDIAEGYSVSREKKESFPLTVTSAQKNPTAFYLCASSTGASNQPQHFGDGTRLSIL.